This entry concerns a single T cell receptor (beta chain). This clonotype was counted many times. Its antigen is still unknown. Per-base quality was not reported, and no clone a single base away is much larger than it. Amplification of TCR beta CDR3 regions was carried out from RNA transcripts. The first round of RT-PCR for the TCR CDR3 was performed with the HTBI primer set and the Qiagen OneStep RT-PCR kit. Libraries were constructed in a second round of multiplex PCR, after which size selection and purification were carried out. Paired-end sequencing of the libraries was performed with 100 bp reads on an Illumina HiSeq2000. The original pipeline was this. SOAPnuke was used to process the raw data, throwing out any read that contained adapters or uncalled bases, had a mean Phred below 15, or lacked an exact constant-primer or identifier match. COPE v1.2.5 was used to merge the high-quality paired reads, and each unique nucleotide sequence was defined as a clonotype. Clonotypes were aligned to IMGT TRBV, TRBD and TRBJ reference segments using MiTCR v1.1. Analysis was restricted to V-J combinations with a frequency above 0.0001, which covered roughly 99% of repertoires. A TCS score was defined as the ratio between F50 (clonal expansion) and ExV (chaos), using BLOSUM62-based TCRdist between CDR3 peptides within each V-J. Welch's t-statistics and random forest reduced around 510 V-J features to roughly 13, which were used in a naive Bayes classifier (R e1071). The public reads were reprocessed in TCRdb via fastp at Q25 and MiXCR, keeping in-frame beta chains. Rows are unified per CDR3 protein, each entry keeping the most common DNA and genes. TCRdb, rather than the study authors, made the V and J calls. The sample has some 580,000 distinct CDR3 sequences on record, more than 15% of them singletons. Less than 3.5% of the sample is held by the ten biggest clonotypes.

Moderately to severely active disease, a Clinical Activity Score of at least 3, a NOSPECS grade of at least 4, and a duration under 3 months were present in ophthalmopathy patients. Any patient with an uncontrolled infection, another autoimmune disease, pregnancy or lactation was excluded. Diagnoses were established on the basis of clinical symptoms, serum thyroxine and TRAb, thyroid ultrasound, and orbital computed tomography. PBMCs were separated from roughly 9.3 ml of fresh peripheral blood using Ficoll-Paque density gradient centrifugation. Total RNA was extracted using Trizol reagent, and RNA quality was assessed on an Agilent 2100 Bioanalyzer. CDR1 and CDR2, per the germline V gene, are MNHNS and SASEGT. Counted from cysteine to phenylalanine, this CDR3 has 16 amino acids. The sequence is cut down to CDR3 DNA, 48 bases in frame from base 1. The V end loses 6 bases and the J end loses 6 bases, and a stretch of 20 bases separates them.

This entry is derived from a study of T cells in Graves' hyperthyroidism and ophthalmopathy (dated by TCRdb to 2018 to 2020). Notes on the research overall: Peripheral blood samples were taken at initial diagnosis, before any treatment was given. For training and testing, the 80 to 100 patients in the discovery cohort were randomly divided in a 7:3 ratio. A discovery cohort of about a hundred patients, about 40 with Graves' ophthalmopathy and 55 to 60 with stable Graves' hyperthyroidism, was used to find distinguishing TCR V-J signatures. After sampling, hyperthyroidism patients received methimazole starting at 30 mg daily, and ophthalmopathy patients received high-dose intravenous methylprednisolone. Prospective prediction of ophthalmopathy was tested in an independent validation cohort of 18 to 20 hyperthyroidism patients and 15 to 17 patients who later progressed to ophthalmopathy. The paper describes TCR Vbeta CDR3 sequencing of 120 to 150 peripheral blood samples, made up of some 40 ophthalmopathy patients, some 80 hyperthyroidism patients and roughly 17 progressor patients. Thyroid tissue and blood T-cell repertoires from over 5 Graves' hyperthyroidism patients were also compared in the study.

What the research found in general, with its limitations: Most expanded thyroid clonotypes (frequency above 0.001) were also detected in blood, suggesting blood repertoires may reflect thyroid immune responses. A 13 V-J signature model separated ophthalmopathy from stable hyperthyroidism, with over 85% sensitivity and 81.08% specificity in cross-validation and 80%/75% in testing. No statistical method was used to set the sample size in advance, and investigators knew the group allocation. In validation, the model predicted progression to ophthalmopathy a median of around six months before onset, with about 71% sensitivity and just under 75% specificity.

The sequence joins TRBV6-1 to TRBJ2-2, with the D call tentatively TRBD1 or TRBD2, each fitting 6 bases. This sequence was found in a woman in her thirties or forties with Graves' ophthalmopathy. The specimen was blood. The CDR3 protein sequence reads: CASSSGGGGNAGELFF. The nucleotides are TGTGCCAGCAGCAGCGGAGGGGGAGGAAACGCCGGGGAGCTGTTTTTT.